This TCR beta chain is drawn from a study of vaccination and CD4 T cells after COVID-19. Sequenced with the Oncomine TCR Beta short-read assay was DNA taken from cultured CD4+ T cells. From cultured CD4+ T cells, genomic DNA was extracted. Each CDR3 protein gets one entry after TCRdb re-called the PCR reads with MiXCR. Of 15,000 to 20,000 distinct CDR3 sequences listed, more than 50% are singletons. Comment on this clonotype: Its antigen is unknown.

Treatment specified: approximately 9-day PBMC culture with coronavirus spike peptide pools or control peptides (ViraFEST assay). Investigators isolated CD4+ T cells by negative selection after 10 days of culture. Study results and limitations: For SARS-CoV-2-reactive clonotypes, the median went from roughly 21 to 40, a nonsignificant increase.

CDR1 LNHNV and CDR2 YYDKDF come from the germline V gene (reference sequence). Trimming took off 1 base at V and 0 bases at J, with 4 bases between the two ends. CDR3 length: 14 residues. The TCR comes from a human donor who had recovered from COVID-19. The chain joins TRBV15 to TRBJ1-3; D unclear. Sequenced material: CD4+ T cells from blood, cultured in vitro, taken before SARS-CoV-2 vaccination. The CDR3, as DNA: TGTGCCACCAGCAGAGGGCTCTCTGGAAACACCATATATTTT. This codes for CATSRGLSGNTIYF. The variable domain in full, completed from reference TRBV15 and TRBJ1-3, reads DAMVIQNPRYQVTQFGKPVTLSCSQTLNHNVMYWYQQKSSQAPKLLFHYYDKDFNNEADTPDNFQSRRPNTSFCFLDIRSPGLGDTAMYLCATSRGLSGNTIYFGEGSWLTVV.